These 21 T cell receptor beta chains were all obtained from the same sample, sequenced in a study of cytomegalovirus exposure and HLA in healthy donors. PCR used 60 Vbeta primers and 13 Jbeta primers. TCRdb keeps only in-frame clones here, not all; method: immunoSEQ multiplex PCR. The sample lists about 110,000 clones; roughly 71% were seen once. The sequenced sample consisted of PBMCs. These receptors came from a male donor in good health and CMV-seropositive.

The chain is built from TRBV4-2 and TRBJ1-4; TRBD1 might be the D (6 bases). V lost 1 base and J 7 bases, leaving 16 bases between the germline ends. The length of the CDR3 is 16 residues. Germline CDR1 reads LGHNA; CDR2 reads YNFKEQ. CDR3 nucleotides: TGTGCCAGCAGCCAAGCCGGGGGGGGCGGATTTGAAAAACTGTTTTTT. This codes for CASSQAGGGGFEKLFF.

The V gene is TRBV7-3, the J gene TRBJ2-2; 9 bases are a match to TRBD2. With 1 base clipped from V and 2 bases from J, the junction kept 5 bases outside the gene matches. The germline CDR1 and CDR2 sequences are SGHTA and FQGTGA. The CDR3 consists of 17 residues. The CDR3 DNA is TGTGCCAGCAGCTTAATAGGCCTAGCGGGAAACACCGGGGAGCTGTTTTTT. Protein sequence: CASSLIGLAGNTGELFF.

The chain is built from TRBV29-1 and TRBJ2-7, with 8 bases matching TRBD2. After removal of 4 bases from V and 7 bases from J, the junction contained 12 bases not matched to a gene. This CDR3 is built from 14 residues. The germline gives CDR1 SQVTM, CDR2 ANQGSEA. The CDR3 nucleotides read TGCAGCGTTGTTAGACAAGCGGGAGAGGGGGAGCAGTACTTC. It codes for CSVVRQAGEGEQYF.

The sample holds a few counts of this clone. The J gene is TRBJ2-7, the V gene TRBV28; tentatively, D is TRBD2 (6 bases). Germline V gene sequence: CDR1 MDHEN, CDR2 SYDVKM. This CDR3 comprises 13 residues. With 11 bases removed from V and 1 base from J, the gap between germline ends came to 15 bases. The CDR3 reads CAANRGGSYEQYF. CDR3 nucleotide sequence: TGTGCCGCAAACAGAGGAGGGTCCTACGAGCAGTACTTC. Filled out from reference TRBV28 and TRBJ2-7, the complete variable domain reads DVKVTQSSRYLVKRTGEKVFLECVQDMDHENMFWYRQDPGLGLRLIYFSYDVKMKEKGDIPEGYSVSREKKERFSLILESASTNQTSMYLCAANRGGSYEQYFGPGTRLTVT.

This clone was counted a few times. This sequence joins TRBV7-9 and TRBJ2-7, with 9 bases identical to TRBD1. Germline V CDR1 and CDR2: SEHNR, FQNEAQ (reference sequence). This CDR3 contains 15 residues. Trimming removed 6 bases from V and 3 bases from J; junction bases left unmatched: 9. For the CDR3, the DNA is TGTGCCAGCAGTTCAACCGGGACAGGGTTCTACGAGCAGTACTTC. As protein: CASSSTGTGFYEQYF. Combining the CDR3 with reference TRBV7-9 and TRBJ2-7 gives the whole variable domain DTGVSQNPRHKITKRGQNVTFRCDPISEHNRLYWYRQTLGQGPEFLTYFQNEAQLEKSRLLSDRFSAERPKGSFSTLEIQRTEQGDSAMYLCASSSTGTGFYEQYFGPGTRLTVT.

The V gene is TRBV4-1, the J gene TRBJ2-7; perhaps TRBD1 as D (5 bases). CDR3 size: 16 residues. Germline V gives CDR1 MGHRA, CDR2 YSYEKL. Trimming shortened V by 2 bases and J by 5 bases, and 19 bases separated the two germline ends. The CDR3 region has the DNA TGCGCCAGCAGCCAAATTAACTCGACAGAATCCCACGAGCAGTACTTC. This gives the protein CASSQINSTESHEQYF.

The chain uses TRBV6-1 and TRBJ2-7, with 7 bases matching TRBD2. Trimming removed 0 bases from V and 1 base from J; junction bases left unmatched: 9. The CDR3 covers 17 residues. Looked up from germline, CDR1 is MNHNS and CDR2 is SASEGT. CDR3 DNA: TGTGCCAGCAGTGAAGCGCTGGGGGGGGTTACGTCCTACGAGCAGTACTTC. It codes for CASSEALGGVTSYEQYF.

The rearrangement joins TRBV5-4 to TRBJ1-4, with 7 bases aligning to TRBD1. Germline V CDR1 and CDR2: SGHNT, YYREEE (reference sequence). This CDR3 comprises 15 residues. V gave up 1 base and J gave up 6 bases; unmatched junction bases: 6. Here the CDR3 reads CASSLKQGSDEKLFF. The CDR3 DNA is TGTGCCAGCAGCTTGAAACAGGGGTCTGATGAAAAACTGTTTTTT.

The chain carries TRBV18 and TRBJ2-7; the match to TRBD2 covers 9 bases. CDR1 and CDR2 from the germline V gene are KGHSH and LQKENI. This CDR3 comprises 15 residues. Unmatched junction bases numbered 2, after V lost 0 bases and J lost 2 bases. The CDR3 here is CASSPPRGGPYEQYF. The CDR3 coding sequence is TGTGCCAGCTCACCACCGCGGGGGGGGCCCTACGAGCAGTACTTC.

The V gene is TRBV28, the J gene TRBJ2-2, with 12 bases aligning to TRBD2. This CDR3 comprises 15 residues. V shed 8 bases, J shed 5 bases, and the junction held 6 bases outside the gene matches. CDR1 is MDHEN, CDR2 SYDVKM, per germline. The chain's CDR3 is CASASGTSGTGELFF. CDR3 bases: TGTGCCAGCGCCTCCGGGACTAGCGGGACCGGGGAGCTGTTTTTT.

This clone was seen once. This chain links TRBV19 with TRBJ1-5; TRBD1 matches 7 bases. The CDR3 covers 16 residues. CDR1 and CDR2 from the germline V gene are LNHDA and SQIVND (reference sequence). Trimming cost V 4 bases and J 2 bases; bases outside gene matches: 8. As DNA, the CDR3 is TGTGCCAGTAGTACATATCACGGACAGGGCAATCAGCCCCAGCATTTT. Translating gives CASSTYHGQGNQPQHF.

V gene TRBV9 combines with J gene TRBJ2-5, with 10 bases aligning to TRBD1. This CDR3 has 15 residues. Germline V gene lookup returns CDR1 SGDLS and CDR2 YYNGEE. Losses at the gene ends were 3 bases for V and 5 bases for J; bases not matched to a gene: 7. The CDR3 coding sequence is TGTGCCAGCAGCGAAGGGACAGGGGTTGTGGAGACCCAGTACTTC. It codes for CASSEGTGVVETQYF.

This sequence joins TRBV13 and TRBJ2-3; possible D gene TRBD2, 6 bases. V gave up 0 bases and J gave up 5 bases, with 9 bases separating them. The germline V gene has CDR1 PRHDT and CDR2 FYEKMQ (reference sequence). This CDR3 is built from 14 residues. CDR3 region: CASSLGLAIDTQYF. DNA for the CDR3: TGTGCCAGCAGCTTAGGACTAGCTATAGATACGCAGTATTTT. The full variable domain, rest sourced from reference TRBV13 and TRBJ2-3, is AAGVIQSPRHLIKEKRETATLKCYPIPRHDTVYWYQQGPGQDPQFLISFYEKMQSDKGSIPDRFSAQQFSDYHSELNMSSLELGDSALYFCASSLGLAIDTQYFGPGTRLTVL.

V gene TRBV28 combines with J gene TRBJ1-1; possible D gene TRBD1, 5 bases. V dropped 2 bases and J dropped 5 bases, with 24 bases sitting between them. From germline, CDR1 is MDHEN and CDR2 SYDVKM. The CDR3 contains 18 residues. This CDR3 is CASSLQLTVWGRSTEAFF. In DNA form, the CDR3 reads TGTGCCAGCAGTTTACAATTGACGGTTTGGGGGAGGAGTACTGAAGCTTTCTTT.

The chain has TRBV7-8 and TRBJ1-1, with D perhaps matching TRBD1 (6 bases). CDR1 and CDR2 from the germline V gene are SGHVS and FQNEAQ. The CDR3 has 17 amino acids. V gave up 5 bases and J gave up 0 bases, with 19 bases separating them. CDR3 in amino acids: CASSRSQGYPMNTEAFF. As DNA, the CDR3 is TGTGCCAGCAGCCGTTCACAGGGTTATCCCATGAACACTGAAGCTTTCTTT. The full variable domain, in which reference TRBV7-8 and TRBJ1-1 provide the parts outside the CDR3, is GAGVSQSPRYKVAKRGQDVALRCDPISGHVSLFWYQQALGQGPEFLTYFQNEAQLDKSGLPSDRFFAERPEGSVSTLKIQRTQQEDSAVYLCASSRSQGYPMNTEAFFGQGTRLTVV.

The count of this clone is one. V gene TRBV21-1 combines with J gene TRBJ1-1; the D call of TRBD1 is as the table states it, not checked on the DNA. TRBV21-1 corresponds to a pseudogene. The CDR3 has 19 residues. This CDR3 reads CAILAGTGVIGIARTEAFF. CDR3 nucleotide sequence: TGTGCCATCCTTGCCGGGACAGGGGTCATCGGGATTGCTCGAACTGAAGCTTTCTTT.

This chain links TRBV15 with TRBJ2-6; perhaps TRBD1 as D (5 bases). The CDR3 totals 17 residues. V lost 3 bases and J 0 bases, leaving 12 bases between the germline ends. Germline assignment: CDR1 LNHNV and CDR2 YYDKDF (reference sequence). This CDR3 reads CATSSYGRGSGANVLTF. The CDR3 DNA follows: TGTGCCACCAGCAGCTACGGAAGGGGCTCTGGGGCCAACGTCCTGACTTTC.

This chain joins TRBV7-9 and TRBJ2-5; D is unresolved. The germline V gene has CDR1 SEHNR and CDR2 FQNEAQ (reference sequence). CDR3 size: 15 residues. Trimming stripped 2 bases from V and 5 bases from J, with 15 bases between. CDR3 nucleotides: TGTGCCAGCAGCTTAACGAGTTTCTTCGGGGAGACCCAGTACTTC. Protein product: CASSLTSFFGETQYF.

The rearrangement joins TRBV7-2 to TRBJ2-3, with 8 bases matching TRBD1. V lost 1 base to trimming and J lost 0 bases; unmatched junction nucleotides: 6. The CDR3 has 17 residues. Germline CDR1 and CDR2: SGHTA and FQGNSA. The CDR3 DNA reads TGTGCCAGCAGCTTAGGGACAGGGCTCCCTAGCACAGATACGCAGTATTTT. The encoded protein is CASSLGTGLPSTDTQYF.

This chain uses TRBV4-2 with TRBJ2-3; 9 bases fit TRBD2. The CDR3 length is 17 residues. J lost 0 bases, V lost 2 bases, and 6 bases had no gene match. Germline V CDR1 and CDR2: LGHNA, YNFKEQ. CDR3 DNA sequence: TGTGCCAGCAGCCAACCTAGCGGGGAGACTAGCACAGATACGCAGTATTTT. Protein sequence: CASSQPSGETSTDTQYF.

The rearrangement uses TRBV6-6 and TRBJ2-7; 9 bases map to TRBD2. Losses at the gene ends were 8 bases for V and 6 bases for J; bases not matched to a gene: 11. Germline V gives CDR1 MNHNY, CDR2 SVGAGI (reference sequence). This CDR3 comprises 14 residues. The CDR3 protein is CASDQSGGPVEQYF. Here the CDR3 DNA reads TGTGCCAGCGACCAAAGCGGGGGGCCCGTCGAGCAGTACTTC.